A single sample is the source of the 23 T cell receptor beta chains below, sequenced in a study of blood T cell repertoires in COVID-19. This table comes from immunoSEQ multiplex PCR, and its TCRdb copy is limited to in-frame clones, with some not included. This table has about 47,000 clones, 88% appearing once. The sample was peripheral blood. Source of these receptors: a human donor with active COVID-19. The donor label of this sample is uncertain.

This sequence joins TRBV5-1 and TRBJ2-1; 9 nucleotides align to TRBD1. J gave up 8 bases and V 4 bases, and 10 bases lay outside the gene matches. This CDR3 region has 15 residues. The germline gives CDR1 SGHRS, CDR2 YFSETQ. The CDR3: CASSPGTGREHEQFF. As DNA, the CDR3 is TGCGCCAGCAGCCCGGGGACAGGGAGGGAACATGAGCAGTTCTTC.

The rearrangement uses TRBV5-3 and TRBJ2-1, with TRBD2 matching over 9 bases. TRBV5-3 is given ORF status, its function remaining uncertain. V dropped 4 bases and J dropped 4; count of bases not matched to a gene: 21. The length of the CDR3 is 20 residues. The CDR3 spells CARSTPWSVSGSSRYNEQFF. The CDR3 coding sequence is TGTGCCAGAAGCACCCCTTGGTCGGTTAGCGGGAGTTCCAGGTACAATGAGCAGTTCTTC.

This clone was seen only once. The V call is TRBV6-5, the J call TRBJ2-7; 7 nucleotides line up with TRBD2. With 8 bases clipped from V and 5 bases from J, the junction kept 12 bases outside the gene matches. The length of the CDR3 is 14 residues. Germline-derived CDR1 and CDR2 are MNHEY and SVGAGI. In DNA form, the CDR3 reads TGTGCCAGCGACCGAAGGTTGGGGGGGGACGAGCAGTACTTC. As protein: CASDRRLGGDEQYF.

The rearrangement joins TRBV11-3 to TRBJ2-3; the D gene is possibly TRBD1 (5 bases). Between the trimmed V and J ends, which lost 3 bases and 0 bases, there was a span of 10 bases. The CDR3 contains 15 residues. The V gene's germline CDR1 is SGHNT and CDR2 YENEEA. Here the CDR3 reads CASSFRVTSTDTQYF. The CDR3 nucleotides read TGTGCCAGCAGCTTCAGGGTCACTAGCACAGATACGCAGTATTTT. The entire variable domain, with the rest obtained from reference TRBV11-3 and TRBJ2-3, is as follows: EAGVVQSPRYKIIEKKQPVAFWCNPISGHNTLYWYLQNLGQGPELLIRYENEEAVDDSQLPKDRFSAERLKGVDSTLKIQPAELGDSAVYLCASSFRVTSTDTQYFGPGTRLTVL.

The chain has TRBV12-5 and TRBJ1-5; TRBD1 is a possible D gene (5 bases). The CDR3 has 19 amino acids. V gave up 0 bases and J gave up 5 bases, with 23 bases separating them. The germline V gene has CDR1 LGHNT and CDR2 FRNRAP. The DNA for the CDR3 is TGTGCTAGTGGTTTGGTACCTTCGTTGGGTGACAGCCCCTATCAGCCCCAGCATTTT. Amino acids: CASGLVPSLGDSPYQPQHF.

The rearrangement uses TRBV5-4 and TRBJ2-7, with a tentative D call TRBD2 (5 bases). Trimming removed 0 bases from V and 9 bases from J, with 16 bases in between. Germline V gene data show CDR1 as SGHNT and CDR2 as YYREEE (reference sequence). This CDR3 has 14 amino acids. The DNA of the CDR3 is TGTGCCAGCAGCTTGGCTACTTCGAGGGCGGGGCAGTACTTC. This gives the protein CASSLATSRAGQYF.

The rearrangement uses TRBV11-1 and TRBJ2-3; 8 bases agree with TRBD2. The CDR3 runs 14 residues. CDR1 is SGHAT, CDR2 FQDESV, per germline (reference sequence). The ends lost 4 bases at V and 6 bases at J; junction bases unmatched: 6. The CDR3 sequence is CASSSGGAQDTQYF. CDR3 DNA sequence: TGTGCCAGCAGCTCGGGGGGGGCCCAGGATACGCAGTATTTT.

The V and J genes are TRBV19 and TRBJ2-7; a possible D gene is TRBD1 (8 bases). Per germline, CDR1 LNHDA and CDR2 SQIVND (reference sequence). CDR3 length equals 14 residues. The germline V and J ends were trimmed by 6 bases and 1 base, with 13 bases remaining between them. The CDR3 DNA follows: TGTGCCAGTAGCGAACAGGGGGGGTCCTACGAGCAGTACTTC. Translating gives CASSEQGGSYEQYF.

The V and J genes are TRBV5-1 and TRBJ2-5, with a weak D call TRBD2 (5 bases). V shed 0 bases and J shed 5 bases, with 8 bases lying between them. This CDR3 contains 13 residues. Germline loops: CDR1 SGHRS, CDR2 YFSETQ. This CDR3 is CASSLAWEETQYF. CDR3 coding DNA: TGCGCCAGCAGCTTGGCCTGGGAGGAGACCCAGTACTTC.

In this sample, this clone turned up once. The chain links TRBV7-9 to TRBJ1-1; D might be TRBD1 (5 bases). Between the trimmed V and J ends, which lost 7 bases and 0 bases, there was a span of 24 bases. The length of the CDR3 is 18 residues. CDR1 and CDR2 from the germline V gene are SEHNR and FQNEAQ (reference sequence). The CDR3 loop is CASTRSGARSGMNTEAFF. In nucleotides, the CDR3 is TGTGCCAGCACCCGAAGCGGGGCTCGGTCAGGGATGAACACTGAAGCTTTCTTT.

This clone was counted a few times. The chain is built from TRBV15 and TRBJ2-6; D unclear. Trimming left V 5 bases short and J 0 bases short, with 11 bases between. Looked up from germline, CDR1 is LNHNV and CDR2 is YYDKDF (reference sequence). CDR3 length: 16 residues. CDR3 nucleotides: TGTGCCACCAGCCAAAACGCGGCCTCTGGGGCCAACGTCCTGACTTTC. Encoded protein: CATSQNAASGANVLTF.

This chain links TRBV5-1 with TRBJ1-1; 7 nucleotides match TRBD1. This CDR3 has 17 residues. The V segment lost 2 bases and the J segment 0 bases; nucleotides outside the gene matches: 10. Germline lookup yields CDR1 SGHRS and CDR2 YFSETQ. The CDR3 coding sequence is TGCGCCAGCAGCTTCAATCCCCCGGGACAGCTGAACACTGAAGCTTTCTTT. This encodes CASSFNPPGQLNTEAFF.

The V and J genes are TRBV7-2 and TRBJ2-1; D is possibly TRBD2 (7 bases). V lost 2 bases and J lost 7, with 15 bases in between. Germline CDR1 SGHTA, CDR2 FQGNSA. This CDR3 comprises 15 residues. CDR3 in DNA: TGTGCCAGCAGCTTAAGGGGGGGTCGGGAAAATGAGCAGTTCTTC. It encodes CASSLRGGRENEQFF.

V and J are TRBV5-6 and TRBJ1-5, with 7 bases identical to TRBD1. The V gene's germline CDR1 is SGHDT and CDR2 YYEEEE. CDR3 size: 14 residues. Trimming at V came to 2 bases and at J to 7 bases, leaving 6 bases not matched to a gene. The CDR3 reads CASSFTGVGQPQHF. The CDR3 DNA is TGTGCCAGCAGCTTTACAGGGGTTGGGCAGCCCCAGCATTTT.

The gene calls are TRBV5-1 and TRBJ2-7, with D uncertain. Deletions cut 0 bases from V and 2 bases from J, with 9 bases between. Germline V lookup: CDR1 SGHRS, CDR2 YFSETQ. CDR3 size: 14 residues. The CDR3 nucleotides read TGCGCCAGCAGCTTGGTGGTCGGTACCTACGAGCAGTACTTC. Encoded protein: CASSLVVGTYEQYF.

This sequence joins TRBV3-1 (or the pseudogene TRBV3-2) and TRBJ1-1; D gene uncertain. Germline assignment: CDR1 LGHDT and CDR2 YNNKEL (reference sequence). V was trimmed by 1 base and J by 11 bases, leaving 11 bases between them. The CDR3 has 12 residues. CDR3 DNA sequence: TGTGCCAGCAGCCAAGGAGGTTTTAGGGCTTTCTTT. Its translation: CASSQGGFRAFF.

This chain uses TRBV3-1 (or the pseudogene TRBV3-2) with TRBJ2-1, with 10 bases fitting TRBD2. The germline V gene has CDR1 LGHDT and CDR2 YNNKEL (reference sequence). This CDR3 has 15 residues. After removal of 1 base from V and 6 bases from J, the junction contained 3 bases not matched to a gene. In DNA, the CDR3 is TGTGCCAGCAGCCAAGGGACTAGCGGAGTCAATGAGCAGTTCTTC. Translation: CASSQGTSGVNEQFF.

V and J are TRBV19 and TRBJ1-6; no definite D call. The CDR3 loop spans 12 amino acids. Germline CDR1 reads LNHDA; CDR2 reads SQIVND (reference sequence). Between the trimmed V and J ends, which lost 3 bases and 9 bases, there was a span of 6 bases. Here the CDR3 reads CASSISGSPLHF. The CDR3 region has the DNA TGTGCCAGTAGTATTTCGGGTTCACCCCTCCACTTT.

The chain joins TRBV19 to TRBJ1-5; D gene unclear. Germline V CDR1 and CDR2: LNHDA, SQIVND (reference sequence). The CDR3 sequence is 15 residues long. V was clipped by 7 bases and J by 4 bases, with 17 bases between them. CDR3 sequence reads: CASNSADGMNQPQHF. The CDR3 coding sequence is TGTGCCAGTAATAGCGCCGACGGCATGAATCAGCCCCAGCATTTT.

This rearrangement joins TRBV5-4 to TRBJ2-7, with 7 bases fitting TRBD1. This CDR3 comprises 14 residues. V shed 4 bases and J 2 bases; nucleotides not matched to a gene: 6. Germline V gene data show CDR1 as SGHNT and CDR2 as YYREEE (reference sequence). Here the CDR3 reads CASSAGGQAYEQYF. The CDR3 nucleotides are TGTGCCAGCAGCGCGGGCGGACAGGCCTACGAGCAGTACTTC.

The chain links TRBV5-5 to TRBJ1-4; 8 bases align to TRBD1. Germline lookup yields CDR1 SGHKS and CDR2 YYEKEE (reference sequence). The CDR3 has 14 residues. The V and J ends lost 6 bases and 6 bases, in that order; junction bases with no gene match: 7. CDR3 DNA sequence: TGTGCCAGCACCCGGACAGGGTTGGATGAAAAACTGTTTTTT. It translates to CASTRTGLDEKLFF.

The chain carries TRBV11-1 and TRBJ2-7; 8 bases line up with TRBD2. The ends lost 1 base at V and 2 bases at J; junction bases unmatched: 1. Germline-derived CDR1 and CDR2 are SGHAT and FQDESV (reference sequence). The CDR3 extends over 14 amino acids. The CDR3 bases are TGTGCCAGCAGCTTAGTAGCGGGGACCTACGAGCAGTACTTC. Its protein is CASSLVAGTYEQYF.

J is TRBJ2-2 and V is TRBV7-2, with D possibly TRBD1 on 6 matching bases. Germline CDR1 reads SGHTA; CDR2 reads FQGNSA. Trimming pared 4 bases from V and 4 bases from J, leaving 19 bases between. The CDR3 runs 17 residues. The CDR3 spells CASSSSDSTVGTGELFF. The DNA for the CDR3 is TGTGCCAGCAGCTCGTCGGACAGTACCGTAGGCACCGGGGAGCTGTTTTTT. Supplemented by reference TRBV7-2 and TRBJ2-2, the full variable domain reads GAGVSQSPSNKVTEKGKDVELRCDPISGHTALYWYRQSLGQGLEFLIYFQGNSAPDKSGLPSDRFSAERTGGSVSTLTIQRTQQEDSAVYLCASSSSDSTVGTGELFFGEGSRLTVL.